This TCR beta chain was found in a study of cytomegalovirus exposure and HLA in healthy donors. Note on this clone: Its antigen remains unknown.

Donors were nominally healthy when sampled, though unrecorded immune exposures were likely. Findings and limits, study-wide: Available immune exposure information was restricted to CMV serostatus only. Segments of the TCR beta V type were, in most cases, productive about 90% or about 30% of the time in an earlier analysis.

Both 60 Vbeta primers and 13 Jbeta primers went into the PCR. Method: immunoSEQ multiplex PCR; TCRdb's copy keeps in-frame clones and lacks some. The sample records about 300,000 clones, about nine tenths being singletons. The length of the CDR3 is 15 residues. The V gene's germline CDR1 is LNHDA and CDR2 SQIVND (reference sequence). The V gene lost 5 bases and the J gene lost 0 bases, with 10 bases spanning the gap. Sequenced input: PBMCs. The chain combines TRBV19 with TRBJ1-4; no reliable D call. The TCR originated in a man aged 35 to 55 in good health and CMV-seropositive. The CDR3 here is CASSLLAATNEKLFF. The CDR3 coding sequence is TGTGCCAGTAGTTTACTGGCGGCAACTAATGAAAAACTGTTTTTT.